The 26 T cell receptor beta chains below come from one sample, sequenced in a study of early T cells in non-severe SARS-CoV-2 infection. One entry per CDR3 protein, called by TCRdb with MiXCR from the 5' RACE reads. The data hold approximately 34,000 distinct CDR3 sequences, with about 7.4% observed a single time. The source material was whole blood, sampled at baseline. Every receptor here comes from an adult who was a healthcare worker with PCR-confirmed SARS-CoV-2 infection or an uninfected control (not recorded which).

Ten or more counts support this clonotype. This rearrangement joins TRBV5-4 to TRBJ1-1; the D gene is possibly TRBD1 (5 bases). The CDR3 is 14 residues long. The germline V gene encodes CDR1 SGHNT and CDR2 YYREEE (reference sequence). V was trimmed by 5 bases and J by 1 base, leaving 12 bases between them. The CDR3 nucleotides are TGTGCCAGCAGTTATCCCGGGACGAACACTGAAGCTTTCTTT. Residues: CASSYPGTNTEAFF.

The table lists this clonotype with a few counts. V and J are TRBV4-3 and TRBJ2-6, with 7 bases that match TRBD1. The trim removed 1 base at V and 0 bases at J, leaving 9 bases unmatched. Germline V gene data show CDR1 as LGHNA and CDR2 as YSLEER. The CDR3 loop spans 19 amino acids. The CDR3 DNA reads TGCGCCAGCAGCCAAGGCTGGGACAGACTACTCTCTGGGGCCAACGTCCTGACTTTC. As protein: CASSQGWDRLLSGANVLTF.

V usage is TRBV3-1 and J usage is TRBJ2-1, with D maybe TRBD1 (6 bases). V gave up 3 bases and J gave up 0 bases, with 18 bases separating them. Germline lookup yields CDR1 LGHDT and CDR2 YNNKEL (reference sequence). This CDR3 comprises 18 residues. CDR3 in amino acids: CASSQHLTGLSSYNEQFF. DNA of the CDR3: TGTGCCAGCAGCCAGCACCTGACAGGACTCAGCTCCTACAATGAGCAGTTCTTC.

Only a few counts were recorded for this clonotype. The chain recombines TRBV6-1 with TRBJ1-1, with D perhaps TRBD1 (5 bases). The germline gives CDR1 MNHNS, CDR2 SASEGT. There are 13 residues in the CDR3. V lost 5 bases and J 1 base, leaving 8 bases between the germline ends. The DNA for the CDR3 is TGTGCCAGCAGTAAGACAGAGAACACTGAAGCTTTCTTT. Encoded protein: CASSKTENTEAFF.

This clonotype was picked up a small number of times. The chain is built from TRBV6-2 or TRBV6-3 and TRBJ1-2; D call uncertain. The germline gives CDR1 MNHEY, CDR2 SVGEGT. V lost 2 bases, J lost 5 bases, and 9 bases lay in between. This CDR3 spans 13 amino acids. CDR3 DNA sequence: TGTGCCAGCAGTTACCAGGAACGGTATGGCTACACCTTC. This sequence encodes CASSYQERYGYTF.

This clonotype was counted at least ten times. This chain uses TRBV6-1 with TRBJ2-1, with 8 bases identical to TRBD1. The CDR3 length is 15 residues. Germline assignment: CDR1 MNHNS and CDR2 SASEGT. V lost 1 base to trimming and J lost 4 bases; unmatched junction nucleotides: 3. CDR3 residues: CASSEGGQDYNEQFF. The CDR3 nucleotides are TGTGCCAGCAGTGAAGGGGGACAGGATTACAATGAGCAGTTCTTC.

This clonotype has only a few counts. The gene calls are TRBV7-8 and TRBJ2-1, with a possible D match to TRBD2 (5 bases). Trimming removed 1 base from V and 9 bases from J, with 10 bases in between. CDR1 and CDR2 from the germline V gene are SGHVS and FQNEAQ. The CDR3 is 13 residues long. The CDR3 is CASSLEGGGEQFF. In DNA, the CDR3 is TGTGCCAGCAGCTTAGAAGGTGGAGGTGAGCAGTTCTTC. Looking up the rest from reference TRBV7-8 and TRBJ2-1 gives the full variable domain: GAGVSQSPRYKVAKRGQDVALRCDPISGHVSLFWYQQALGQGPEFLTYFQNEAQLDKSGLPSDRFFAERPEGSVSTLKIQRTQQEDSAVYLCASSLEGGGEQFFGPGTRLTVL.

This clonotype turned up a few times. This chain joins TRBV18 and TRBJ2-2; D not certain. CDR1 and CDR2 from the germline V gene are KGHSH and LQKENI. V was clipped by 3 bases and J by 0 bases, with 8 bases between them. This CDR3 contains 15 residues. CDR3 DNA: TGTGCCAGCTCACCGAGGTCCGCGAACACCGGGGAGCTGTTTTTT. This sequence encodes CASSPRSANTGELFF.

The gene calls are TRBV30 and TRBJ1-3; D is unresolved. Trimming left V 0 bases short and J 4 bases short, with 10 bases between. CDR1 is GTSNPN and CDR2 is SVGIG in the germline V gene (reference sequence). This CDR3 comprises 14 residues. The CDR3 sequence is CAWSVYPSGNTIYF. CDR3 nucleotides: TGTGCCTGGAGTGTATACCCCTCGGGAAACACCATATATTTT.

This clonotype was recorded a few times. One end of the junction does not line up with germline, which may come from a read error. The chain links TRBV9 to TRBJ1-6; D gene uncertain. CDR1 and CDR2 from the germline V gene are SGDLS and YYNGEE. This CDR3 region has 13 residues. The CDR3 here is CASSPYENSPLHF. The CDR3 DNA sequence: TGTGCCAGCAGCCCCTACGAAAATTCACCCCTCCATTTT.

The sample holds many counts of this clonotype. The CDR3 DNA sequence: TGCGCCAGCAGCCAAGTGGGGCGGGGGCCCAAAAACATTCAGTACTTC. This translates into CASSQVGRGPKNIQYF. The chain has TRBV4-1 and TRBJ2-4; D perhaps matches TRBD2 (7 bases). CDR1 and CDR2 (germline): MGHRA, YSYEKL. V shed 1 base and J shed 2 bases, with 12 bases lying between them. This CDR3 spans 16 amino acids.

The chain is built from TRBV7-8 and TRBJ2-7; D remains unclear. Germline-derived CDR1 and CDR2 are SGHVS and FQNEAQ. V lost 1 base and J lost 6, with 10 bases in between. This CDR3 has 13 residues. The CDR3 nucleotides read TGTGCCAGCAGCTTAGAATCCGATGTCGAGCAGTACTTC. The encoded protein is CASSLESDVEQYF.

The sample holds many counts of this clonotype. The CDR3 reads CASSPRVGANYGYTF. CDR3 DNA: TGTGCCAGCAGCCCCCGGGTGGGAGCTAACTATGGCTACACCTTC. The rearrangement joins TRBV5-5 to TRBJ1-2; D unclear. Trimming took 4 bases from V and 0 from J, leaving 13 bases between them. The length of the CDR3 is 15 residues. CDR1 is SGHKS and CDR2 is YYEKEE in the germline V gene (reference sequence).

This clonotype occurred many times. This CDR3 is CASSPRQGRGNEQFF. The CDR3 DNA reads as TGTGCCAGCAGCCCCCGACAGGGGAGGGGCAATGAGCAGTTCTTC. The chain carries TRBV28 and TRBJ2-1; the D gene is possibly TRBD1 (8 bases). The CDR3 has 15 residues. CDR1 MDHEN and CDR2 SYDVKM come from the germline V gene. The V and J ends lost 6 bases and 6 bases respectively, with 18 bases between them.

This clonotype showed up many times. V is TRBV6-5 and J is TRBJ2-7, with a tentative D call TRBD1 (5 bases). V was pared by 8 bases and J by 7 bases, with 18 bases between. The germline V gene has CDR1 MNHEY and CDR2 SVGAGI. The CDR3 has 13 residues. The CDR3 protein is CASGGANEVEQYF. CDR3 coding DNA: TGTGCCAGCGGTGGGGCCAACGAGGTGGAGCAGTACTTC.

This clonotype was counted ten times or more. This rearrangement joins TRBV7-8 to TRBJ2-2; D is unresolved. V was pared by 1 base and J by 6 bases, with 6 bases between. Germline CDR1 and CDR2: SGHVS and FQNEAQ. This CDR3 region has 13 residues. CDR3 loop: CASSLVSPGELFF. The CDR3 DNA reads as TGTGCCAGCAGCTTAGTCTCCCCCGGGGAGCTGTTTTTT.

This clonotype has a handful of counts. One end of the junction is discordant with germline, which a read error may explain. The J gene is TRBJ2-3, the V gene TRBV12-3 or TRBV12-4; 13 bases align to TRBD2. The CDR3 runs to 12 residues. CDR3 protein: CASSLTSGGHGF. The CDR3 bases are TGTGCCAGCAGTTTGACTAGCGGGGGGCATGGGTTT.

The chain carries TRBV12-3 or TRBV12-4 and TRBJ2-1; D not certain. V lost 5 bases, J lost 6 bases, and 8 bases lay in between. The CDR3 totals 12 residues. The CDR3 coding sequence is TGTGCCAGCAGTCCGTCTCGCAATGAGCAGTTCTTC. This codes for CASSPSRNEQFF.

This clonotype was found many times. V usage is TRBV19 and J usage is TRBJ1-5, with D maybe TRBD1 (5 bases). The V gene's germline CDR1 is LNHDA and CDR2 SQIVND (reference sequence). The CDR3 has 14 residues. V was shortened by 1 base and J by 9 bases, with 13 bases between the two germline ends. The CDR3 loop reads CASSIGISGGPQHF. The CDR3 region has the DNA TGTGCCAGTAGTATAGGTATTAGCGGGGGGCCCCAGCATTTT.

This clonotype has at least ten counts. The chain employs TRBV30 and TRBJ1-1; D gene ambiguous. V lost 4 bases to trimming and J lost 3 bases, with 24 bases between them. The CDR3 loop spans 17 amino acids. The germline V gene has CDR1 GTSNPN and CDR2 SVGIG (reference sequence). As DNA, the CDR3 is TGTGCCTGGACCTTCCGCCGGCCTGCGGGCTGGGACACTGAAGCTTTCTTT. This codes for CAWTFRRPAGWDTEAFF.

The rearrangement uses TRBV6-2 or TRBV6-3 and TRBJ2-3, with D possibly being TRBD2 (5 bases). The germline CDR1 and CDR2 sequences are MNHEY and SVGEGT. The CDR3 extends over 13 amino acids. V was pared by 6 bases and J by 2 bases, with 9 bases between. The CDR3 bases are TGTGCCAGCAGAATCGGACTCACAGATACGCAGTATTTT. Residues: CASRIGLTDTQYF.

This clonotype was found many times. The V call is TRBV5-1, the J call TRBJ1-4; D is perhaps TRBD1 (5 bases). Per the germline V gene, CDR1 is SGHRS and CDR2 is YFSETQ. The CDR3 loop spans 12 amino acids. V was cut by 0 bases and J by 14 bases, with 11 bases left in between. CDR3 DNA: TGCGCCAGCAGCTTGGAAGGGGATCGGCTGTTTTTT. This translates into CASSLEGDRLFF. The full variable domain, in which reference TRBV5-1 and TRBJ1-4 provide the parts outside the CDR3, is KAGVTQTPRYLIKTRGQQVTLSCSPISGHRSVSWYQQTPGQGLQFLFEYFSETQRNKGNFPGRFSGRQFSNSRSEMNVSTLELGDSALYLCASSLEGDRLFFGSGTQLSVL.

A few counts support this clonotype. The chain uses TRBV28 and TRBJ1-6; perhaps TRBD1 as D (6 bases). This CDR3 is 15 amino acids long. CDR1 and CDR2 from the germline V gene are MDHEN and SYDVKM. V was pared by 4 bases and J by 7 bases, with 14 bases between. Written as DNA, the CDR3 is TGTGCCAGCAGTTCCCCACAGGGATCCAATTCACCCCTCCACTTT. Its translation: CASSSPQGSNSPLHF.

This clonotype was seen at least ten times. The V and J genes are TRBV7-8 and TRBJ2-6, with D perhaps TRBD1 or TRBD2 (5 bases each). CDR3 length: 17 residues. Looked up from germline, CDR1 is SGHVS and CDR2 is FQNEAQ. Trimming shortened V by 5 bases and J by 0 bases, and 14 bases separated the two germline ends. The CDR3 nucleotides read TGTGCCAGCAGCCGACGGGACGGAAGCTCTGGGGCCAACGTCCTGACTTTC. Its protein is CASSRRDGSSGANVLTF.

This clonotype was observed a handful of times. The chain combines TRBV28 with TRBJ2-6, with TRBD2 identical over 7 bases. This CDR3 comprises 18 residues. The V segment lost 7 bases and the J segment 3 bases; nucleotides outside the gene matches: 15. The V gene's germline CDR1 is MDHEN and CDR2 SYDVKM. CDR3 sequence (DNA): TGTGCCAGCAATTCCTCCCCTTTCGGGGGGATTGGGGCCAACGTCCTGACTTTC. This sequence encodes CASNSSPFGGIGANVLTF.

The chain uses TRBV21-1 and TRBJ2-1; the table names TRBD1, a call not compared with the DNA. TRBV21-1 is reported as a pseudogene. This CDR3 is built from 13 residues. The CDR3: CASTRTGNNEQFF. Written as DNA, the CDR3 is TGTGCCAGCACCCGGACTGGCAACAATGAGCAGTTCTTC.